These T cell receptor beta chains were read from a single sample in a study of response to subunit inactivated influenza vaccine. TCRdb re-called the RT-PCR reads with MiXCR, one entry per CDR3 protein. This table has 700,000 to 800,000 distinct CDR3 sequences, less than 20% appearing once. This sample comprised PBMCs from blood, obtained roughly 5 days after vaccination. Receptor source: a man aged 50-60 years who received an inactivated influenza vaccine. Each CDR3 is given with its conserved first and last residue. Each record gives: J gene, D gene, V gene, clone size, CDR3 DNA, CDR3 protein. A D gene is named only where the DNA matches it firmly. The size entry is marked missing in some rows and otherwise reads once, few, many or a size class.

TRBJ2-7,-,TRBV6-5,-,TGTGCCAGCAGTTACCTCCAGGGCCCGTACGAGCAGTACTTC,CASSYLQGPYEQYF
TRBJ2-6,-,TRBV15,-,TGTGCCACCAGCGGCGCCAGGGACCTCGCCGGGGCCAACGTCCTGACTTTC,CATSGARDLAGANVLTF
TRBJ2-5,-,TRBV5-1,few,TGCGCCAGCAGCTTGTTACCGGGAAATCCAGAGACCCAGTACTTC,CASSLLPGNPETQYF
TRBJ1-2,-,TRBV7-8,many,TGTGCCAGCAGCTTCCCGGGACTTCCTACCCTGAACTATGGCTACACCTTC,CASSFPGLPTLNYGYTF
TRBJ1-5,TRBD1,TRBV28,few,TGTGCCAGCAGCTTGGATCCGGCGCGGGACAGGGGTCAGCCCCAGCATTTT,CASSLDPARDRGQPQHF
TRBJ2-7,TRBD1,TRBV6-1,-,TGTGCCAGCACCCGAAGAACCGGGACAGTGATTTACGAGCAGTACTTC,CASTRRTGTVIYEQYF
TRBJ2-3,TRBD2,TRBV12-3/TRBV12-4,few,TGTGCCAGCAGGAGAAGCGGGGGCGGCACAGATACGCAGTATTTT,CASRRSGGGTDTQYF
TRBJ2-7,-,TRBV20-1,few,TGCAGTGCTAGGGACAATTCCTACGAGCAGTACTTC,CSARDNSYEQYF
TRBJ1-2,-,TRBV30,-,TGTGCCTGGAGTCCCCAGGGAGGTCACTATGGCTACACCTTC,CAWSPQGGHYGYTF
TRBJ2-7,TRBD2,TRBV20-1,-,TGCAGTGCTAGAGCTGAGGGACTAGCGGGAGGGCTTTCCTACGAGCAGTACTTC,CSARAEGLAGGLSYEQYF
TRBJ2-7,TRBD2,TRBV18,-,TGTGCCAGCTCACCGGGAGGGGCCGGGGAGCAGTACTTC,CASSPGGAGEQYF
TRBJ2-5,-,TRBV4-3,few,TGCGCCAGCAGCCAAGATCCCAGTGGAGTGGGAGAGACCCAGTACTTC,CASSQDPSGVGETQYF
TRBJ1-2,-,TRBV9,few,TGTGCCAGCAGCGTACGTCCGGAGGCCAACTATGGCTACACCTTC,CASSVRPEANYGYTF
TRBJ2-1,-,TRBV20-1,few,TGCAGTGCCCGCTTCCGAGCGGCAGGCAATGAGCAGTTCTTC,CSARFRAAGNEQFF
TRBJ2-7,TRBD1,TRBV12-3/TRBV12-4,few,TGTGCCAGCAGTGATCAGGACAGGGGTATCGAGCAGTACTTC,CASSDQDRGIEQYF
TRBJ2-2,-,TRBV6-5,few,TGTGCCAGCAGTTATTCATCTACGAACACCGGGGAGCTGTTTTTT,CASSYSSTNTGELFF
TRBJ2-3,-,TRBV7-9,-,TGTGCCAGCAGCTTAAGGGATAGTAGCCCAGATACGCAGTATTTT,CASSLRDSSPDTQYF
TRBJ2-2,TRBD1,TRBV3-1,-,TGTGCCAGCAGCCAACATGGGACAGGGGACACCGGGGAGCTGTTTTTT,CASSQHGTGDTGELFF
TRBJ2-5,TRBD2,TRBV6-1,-,TGTGCCAGCAGCACGGGACTAATAAGGGGAGAGACCCAGTACTTC,CASSTGLIRGETQYF
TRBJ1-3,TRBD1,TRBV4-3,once,TGCGCCAGCAGCCAAGATGGACAGGGGGGTGGAAACACCATATATTTT,CASSQDGQGGGNTIYF
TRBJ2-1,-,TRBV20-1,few,TGCAGTGCTAGAGCACCGACTAACTCCTACAATGAGCAGTTCTTC,CSARAPTNSYNEQFF
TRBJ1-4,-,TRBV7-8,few,TGTGCCAGCAGCTTAAACCAGGGCGCAACTAATGAAAAACTGTTTTTT,CASSLNQGATNEKLFF